Reported below is one T cell receptor beta chain. Recruits, aged roughly 18 to 90 years, lived in about two dozen US areas. This specimen belongs to a study of blood T cell repertoires in COVID-19. Trimming pared 6 bases from V and 2 bases from J, leaving 9 bases between. The CDR3 contains 13 residues. Germline loops: CDR1 MNHEY, CDR2 SVGAGI. Method: immunoSEQ multiplex PCR; TCRdb's copy keeps in-frame clones and lacks some. The sample yields more than 300,000 clones, more than 90% seen once. The chain is built from TRBV6-5 and TRBJ2-3; D not certain. The sequenced sample consisted of PBMCs or T cells enriched from blood (not recorded which). The sequence was obtained from a woman in her twenties or thirties who had been exposed to COVID-19. CDR3 region: CASRVGSTDTQYF. The CDR3 bases are TGTGCCAGCAGGGTCGGGTCCACAGATACGCAGTATTTT.